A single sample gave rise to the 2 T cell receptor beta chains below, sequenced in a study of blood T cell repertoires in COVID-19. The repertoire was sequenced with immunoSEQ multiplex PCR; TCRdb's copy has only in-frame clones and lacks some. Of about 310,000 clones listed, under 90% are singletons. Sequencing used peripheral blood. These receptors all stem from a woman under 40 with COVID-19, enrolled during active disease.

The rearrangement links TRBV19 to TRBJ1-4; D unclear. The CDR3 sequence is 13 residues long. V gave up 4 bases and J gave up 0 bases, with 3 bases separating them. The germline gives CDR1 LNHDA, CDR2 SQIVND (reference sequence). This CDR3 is CASSTATNEKLFF. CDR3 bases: TGTGCCAGTAGTACTGCAACTAATGAAAAACTGTTTTTT. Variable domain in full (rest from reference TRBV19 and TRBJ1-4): DGGITQSPKYLFRKEGQNVTLSCEQNLNHDAMYWYRQDPGQGLRLIYYSQIVNDFQKGDIAEGYSVSREKKESFPLTVTSAQKNPTAFYLCASSTATNEKLFFGSGTQLSVL.

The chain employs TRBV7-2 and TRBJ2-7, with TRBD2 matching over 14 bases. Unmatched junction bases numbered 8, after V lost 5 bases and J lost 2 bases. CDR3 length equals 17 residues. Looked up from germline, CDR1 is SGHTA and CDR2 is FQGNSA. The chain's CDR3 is CASSPGTSGSLPYEQYF. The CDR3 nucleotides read TGTGCCAGCAGCCCCGGGACTAGCGGGAGCCTACCCTACGAGCAGTACTTC.